A selection of T cell receptor beta chains follows, all from one sample in a study of graft-versus-host responses after intestinal transplantation. Only in-frame clones appear in the TCRdb table, and some are missing; sequencing was by immunoSEQ multiplex PCR. Here the sample spans roughly 28,000 clones, about 90% being singletons. Sequenced material: PBMCs, taken around 61 weeks after intestinal transplantation. The receptors here all came from a human patient who received an intestinal transplant, so some T cells may come from the graft donor. The CDR3 runs from the conserved cysteine through the conserved F or W. D genes are given only for firm matches. Clone size appears in some rows only: once, few, many, or a class for an expanded clone.

J gene | V gene | D gene | clone size | CDR3 DNA | CDR3 protein
TRBJ1-2 | TRBV6-6 | NA | NA | TGTGCCAGCAGTTACCCGACAGGCCAGGACTATGGCTACACCTTC | CASSYPTGQDYGYTF
TRBJ2-5 | TRBV5-4 | TRBD1 | NA | TGTGCCAGCAGGACGACAGGGGAAGAGACCCAGTACTTC | CASRTTGEETQYF
TRBJ2-7 | TRBV5-4 | NA | NA | TGTGCCAGCAGCCTCCCTGGGTCTGGCTACGAGCAGTACTTC | CASSLPGSGYEQYF
TRBJ2-2 | TRBV2 | NA | NA | TGTGCCAGCAGTGTTTCCCCTGCGAACACCGGGGAGCTGTTTTTT | CASSVSPANTGELFF
TRBJ1-1 | TRBV5-8 | NA | NA | TGTGCCAGCAGCTTGACAGGGTTCACTGAAGCTTTCTTT | CASSLTGFTEAFF
TRBJ2-7 | TRBV6-5 | NA | NA | TGTGCCAGCACTGCAGGGGCCCACGAGCAGTACTTC | CASTAGAHEQYF
TRBJ1-2 | TRBV7-9 | NA | NA | TGTGCCAGCAGCTTAGCGGGTAACAGGGCCCATGGCTACACCTTC | CASSLAGNRAHGYTF
TRBJ2-7 | TRBV9 | NA | NA | TGTGCCAGCAGCCGGACCGACTCCTACGAGCAGTACTTC | CASSRTDSYEQYF
TRBJ2-7 | TRBV6-5 | NA | NA | TGTGCCTTTTGGACAGTCTTCTACGAGCAGTACTTC | CAFWTVFYEQYF
TRBJ2-3 | TRBV27 | TRBD1 | NA | TGTGCCAGCAGCCGGACAGGGGGCGGAGATACGCAGTATTTT | CASSRTGGGDTQYF
TRBJ1-3 | TRBV5-4 | NA | NA | TGTGCCAGCAGCGAGGGCCCCTCTGGAAACACCATATATTTT | CASSEGPSGNTIYF
TRBJ2-7 | TRBV19 | TRBD2 | NA | TGTGCCAGTAGTGGAAGACTAGCGGGAGGACCCTACGAGCAGTACTTC | CASSGRLAGGPYEQYF
TRBJ2-1 | TRBV15 | TRBD2 | NA | TGTGCCACCAGCAGCGGGAGGGGTTCCTACAATGAGCAGTTCTTC | CATSSGRGSYNEQFF
TRBJ2-7 | TRBV11-2 | TRBD2 | NA | TGTGCCAGCAGCTTAGAAAGACTAGCGGGCCCCTACGAGCAGTACTTC | CASSLERLAGPYEQYF
TRBJ2-7 | TRBV4-1 | TRBD1 | NA | TGCGCCAGCAGCCCTGGACAGGGATTCGGTTACGAGCAGTACTTC | CASSPGQGFGYEQYF
TRBJ1-2 | TRBV7-2 | NA | NA | TGTGCCAGCAGCCTACGTCGTGAAGGGTCTGGCTACACCTTC | CASSLRREGSGYTF
TRBJ2-4 | TRBV7-2 | TRBD1 | few | TGTGCCAGCAGCTTAGAAGGACAGGGGGGCAACATTCAGTACTTC | CASSLEGQGGNIQYF
TRBJ2-7 | TRBV4-3 | NA | once | TGCGCCAGCAGCCAAGCATGGACAGAGAACTACGAGCAGTACTTC | CASSQAWTENYEQYF
TRBJ2-5 | TRBV10-3 | NA | NA | TGTGCCATCAGTGAGTCTCTCATAGAGACCCAGTACTTC | CAISESLIETQYF
TRBJ2-7 | TRBV18 | NA | few | TGTGCCAGCTCACCAGCTTTCTCCTACGAGCAGTACTTC | CASSPAFSYEQYF
TRBJ2-7 | TRBV27 | NA | NA | TGTGCCAGCAAGGGGAACTCCTACGAGCAGTACTTC | CASKGNSYEQYF
TRBJ1-2 | TRBV14 | NA | NA | TGTGCCAGCAGCAGCCGGGACGGCCTCTATGGCTACACCTTC | CASSSRDGLYGYTF
TRBJ1-2 | TRBV6-6 | NA | NA | TGTGCCAGCAGTTTCCGGACAGAAGCTAACTATGGCTACACCTTC | CASSFRTEANYGYTF
TRBJ2-7 | TRBV6-7 | TRBD1 | NA | TGTGCCAGCAGGGGGGGACAGGAGAATTTCTACGAGCAGTACTTC | CASRGGQENFYEQYF
TRBJ1-3 | TRBV7-6 | NA | NA | TGTGCCAGCAGCTTATCGTCCGGGATGGGAAACACCATATATTTT | CASSLSSGMGNTIYF
TRBJ2-7 | TRBV5-4 | NA | NA | TGTGCCAGCAGCTTGAATGGGTACGAGCAGTACTTC | CASSLNGYEQYF
TRBJ2-1 | TRBV30 | NA | few | TGTGCCTGGAGTCTACGACGGGGTGAGCAGTTCTTC | CAWSLRRGEQFF
TRBJ2-7 | TRBV4-3 | NA | NA | TGCGCCAGCAGCCAATTCCTGGGGTACGAGCAGTACTTC | CASSQFLGYEQYF
TRBJ2-3 | TRBV2 | NA | NA | TGTGCCAGCAGTGATGTTAGCCCCGAGGCAGATACGCAGTATTTT | CASSDVSPEADTQYF